These 11 T cell receptor beta chains came from one sample sequenced in a study of tumor-infiltrating lymphocytes in primary liver carcinoma. TCR beta cDNA was made from 500 ng total RNA with a constant-region primer. It was through three nested multiplex PCR rounds of slightly modified ARM-PCR that TCR beta libraries arose. The first two PCR rounds used TRBV1-TRBV30 primers with a Cbeta primer, 9 to 11 cycles each. TCRdb reanalysed the multiplex PCR reads using MiXCR and keeps one entry per CDR3 protein. This sample yields tens of thousands of distinct CDR3 sequences, of which 76% are seen a single time; 36% belongs to the top ten. Taking about 17-33 mg of unsorted bulk tissue, the authors co-extracted RNA and DNA. The material sequenced was liver tumor tissue from sampling region 5. Subset given: tumor region T5, tumor centre. Receptors originate from a man aged 35 to 55 with primary liver carcinoma and hepatitis B virus infection.

Of note for this clonotype: One junction end disagrees with the germline gene, perhaps due to a read error. The CDR3 region is CAGSRRTDPYEQYF. DNA of the CDR3: TGCGCCGGCAGTCGACGGACAGACCCCTACGAGCAGTACTTC. V gene TRBV4-1 combines with J gene TRBJ2-7; maybe TRBD1 (6 bases). The CDR3 is 14 amino acids. CDR1 and CDR2 from the germline V gene are MGHRA and YSYEKL.

V usage is TRBV10-1 and J usage is TRBJ2-1; 7 nucleotides line up with TRBD2. Germline V gene data show CDR1 as WNHNN and CDR2 as SYGVQD (reference sequence). The V and J ends lost 10 bases and 8 bases, in that order; junction bases with no gene match: 14. The CDR3 runs to 14 residues. CDR3 sequence: CANTFGGGSHEQFF. CDR3 sequence (DNA): TGCGCCAACACATTCGGTGGCGGGAGTCATGAGCAGTTCTTC.

Of note for this clonotype: This likely comes from a read error, as the CDR3 has no conserved phenylalanine or tryptophan at its end. The rearrangement uses TRBV11-2 and TRBJ2-7; D not resolved. CDR1 is SGHAT and CDR2 is FQNNGV in the germline V gene. This CDR3 contains 16 residues. CDR3 in amino acids: CASTLDLGSEIYEQYL. CDR3 nucleotide sequence: TGTGCCAGCACCTTAGATCTGGGGTCAGAAATCTACGAGCAGTACCTC.

The CDR3, as DNA: TGTGCCAGCAGCCAGGAGACCGCTCCCCGGGTTGATACGCAGTATTTT. Translation gives CASSQETAPRVDTQYF. This sequence joins TRBV4-2 and TRBJ2-3, with no clear D. The CDR3 contains 16 residues. With 3 bases removed from V and 6 bases from J, the gap between germline ends came to 19 bases. Germline values: CDR1 LGHNA, CDR2 YNFKEQ.

With respect to this clonotype: The junction and the germline gene differ at one end; a read error may be behind it. The V call is TRBV5-1, the J call TRBJ2-3; 10 bases map to TRBD2. The length of the CDR3 is 16 residues. Germline V CDR1 and CDR2: SGHRS, YFSETQ. CDR3 nucleotides: TGCACCAGCAGCTTCCGACTAGCGGGTTACACAGATACGCAGTATTTT. This sequence encodes CTSSFRLAGYTDTQYF.

Notes on this clonotype: At one of its ends the junction is not consistent with the germline gene, which may arise from a read error. The chain employs TRBV6-6 and TRBJ2-7, with D unresolved. Looked up from germline, CDR1 is MNHNY and CDR2 is SVGAGI (reference sequence). CDR3 length: 13 amino acids. The CDR3 loop is CTSSYTVSYEQYF. Written as DNA, the CDR3 is TGTACCAGCAGTTACACGGTCTCCTACGAGCAGTACTTC.

This rearrangement joins TRBV28 to TRBJ2-7; D may be TRBD1 (6 bases). The germline V gene has CDR1 MDHEN and CDR2 SYDVKM. The CDR3 is 15 amino acids. The V and J ends lost 5 bases and 10 bases respectively, with 24 bases between them. DNA of the CDR3: TGTGCCAGCAGTCCTAGGACAGTTCTCTCCTACGGACAGTACTTC. This translates into CASSPRTVLSYGQYF. Variable domain in full (rest from reference TRBV28 and TRBJ2-7): DVKVTQSSRYLVKRTGEKVFLECVQDMDHENMFWYRQDPGLGLRLIYFSYDVKMKEKGDIPEGYSVSREKKERFSLILESASTNQTSMYLCASSPRTVLSYGQYFGPGTRLTVT.

Regarding this clonotype: Relative to the germline gene, one junction end is altered; a read error may explain this. The rearrangement links TRBV6-2 or TRBV6-3 to TRBJ1-1; D unresolved. This CDR3 contains 14 residues. Germline CDR1 MNHEY, CDR2 SVGEGT. The CDR3 DNA follows: TGTGCCAACAGTTACTCAGAACTGAACACTGAAGCTTTCTTT. Amino acids: CANSYSELNTEAFF.

This clonotype is judged medium-sized. As DNA, the CDR3 is TGCGCCAGCAGTCGAGGGATCCTCGAACTGTCTGGGGCCAACGTCCTGACTTTC. Its protein is CASSRGILELSGANVLTF. The gene calls are TRBV4-1 and TRBJ2-6; D may be TRBD2 (5 bases). V lost 6 bases and J lost 1, with 19 bases in between. The CDR3 length is 18 residues. Per the germline V gene, CDR1 is MGHRA and CDR2 is YSYEKL.

Regarding this clonotype: Mismatch with germline at one junction end may stem from a read error. The gene calls are TRBV6-6 and TRBJ2-1; D assignment may be TRBD1 or TRBD2 (5 bases each). CDR3 length equals 15 residues. Germline lookup yields CDR1 MNHNY and CDR2 SVGAGI (reference sequence). The CDR3: CASSSQPGTYNERFF. CDR3 nucleotides: TGTGCCAGCAGCTCACAACCCGGGACCTACAATGAGCGGTTCTTC.

Details on this clonotype: Without the conserved terminal phenylalanine or tryptophan, this CDR3 likely stems from a read error. The V call is TRBV11-2, the J call TRBJ1-4; D remains unclear. Germline CDR1 and CDR2: SGHAT and FQNNGV. The ends were cut back, 5 bases at V and 5 bases at J, with 18 bases in the middle. This CDR3 has 16 amino acids. CDR3 residues: CASSMIPGGANEKLFY. The CDR3 coding sequence is TGTGCCAGCAGCATGATTCCAGGAGGAGCAAATGAAAAACTGTTTTAT.